A single T cell receptor beta chain is shown here with its context. This specimen belongs to a study of blood T cell repertoires in COVID-19. TCRdb keeps only in-frame clones here, not all; method: immunoSEQ multiplex PCR. The sample lists hundreds of thousands of clones; roughly 90% were seen once. The CDR3 extends over 13 amino acids. V lost 6 bases, J lost 2 bases, and 11 bases lay in between. CDR1 is SGHAT and CDR2 is FQNNGV in the germline V gene. The sample consisted of PBMCs or T cells enriched from blood (not recorded which). The rearrangement uses TRBV11-2 and TRBJ2-7; D might be TRBD2 (5 bases). The receptor's source is a man in his fifties or sixties who had recovered from COVID-19. The DNA of the CDR3 is TGTGCCAGCAGGGACTTTGATCCCTACGAGCAGTACTTC. Its translation: CASRDFDPYEQYF.